This TCR beta chain emerged from a study of T cells in Graves' hyperthyroidism and ophthalmopathy. In this sample, this clonotype turned up a few times. The V end lost 4 bases, the J end lost 0 bases, and 13 bases lay between the germline ends. Germline loops: CDR1 SGHKS, CDR2 YYEKEE (reference sequence). The CDR3 contains 15 residues. RNA transcripts yielded amplified TCR beta CDR3 regions. First-round RT-PCR targeting the TCR CDR3 was performed with the HTBI primer set. TCRdb recomputed calls from the multiplex PCR reads with MiXCR, one row per CDR3 protein. The table lists more than 600,000 distinct CDR3 sequences, 15% to 20% of them singletons. Investigators excluded patients with uncontrolled infection, other autoimmune disease, pregnancy or lactation.

The chain recombines TRBV5-5 with TRBJ2-5; TRBD1 might be the D (6 bases). The TCR originated in a man in his late teens or twenties with Graves' hyperthyroidism. The specimen sequenced was blood. CDR3 residues: CASSRLGQYQETQYF. The CDR3 coding sequence is TGTGCCAGCAGCCGACTCGGACAGTACCAAGAGACCCAGTACTTC.